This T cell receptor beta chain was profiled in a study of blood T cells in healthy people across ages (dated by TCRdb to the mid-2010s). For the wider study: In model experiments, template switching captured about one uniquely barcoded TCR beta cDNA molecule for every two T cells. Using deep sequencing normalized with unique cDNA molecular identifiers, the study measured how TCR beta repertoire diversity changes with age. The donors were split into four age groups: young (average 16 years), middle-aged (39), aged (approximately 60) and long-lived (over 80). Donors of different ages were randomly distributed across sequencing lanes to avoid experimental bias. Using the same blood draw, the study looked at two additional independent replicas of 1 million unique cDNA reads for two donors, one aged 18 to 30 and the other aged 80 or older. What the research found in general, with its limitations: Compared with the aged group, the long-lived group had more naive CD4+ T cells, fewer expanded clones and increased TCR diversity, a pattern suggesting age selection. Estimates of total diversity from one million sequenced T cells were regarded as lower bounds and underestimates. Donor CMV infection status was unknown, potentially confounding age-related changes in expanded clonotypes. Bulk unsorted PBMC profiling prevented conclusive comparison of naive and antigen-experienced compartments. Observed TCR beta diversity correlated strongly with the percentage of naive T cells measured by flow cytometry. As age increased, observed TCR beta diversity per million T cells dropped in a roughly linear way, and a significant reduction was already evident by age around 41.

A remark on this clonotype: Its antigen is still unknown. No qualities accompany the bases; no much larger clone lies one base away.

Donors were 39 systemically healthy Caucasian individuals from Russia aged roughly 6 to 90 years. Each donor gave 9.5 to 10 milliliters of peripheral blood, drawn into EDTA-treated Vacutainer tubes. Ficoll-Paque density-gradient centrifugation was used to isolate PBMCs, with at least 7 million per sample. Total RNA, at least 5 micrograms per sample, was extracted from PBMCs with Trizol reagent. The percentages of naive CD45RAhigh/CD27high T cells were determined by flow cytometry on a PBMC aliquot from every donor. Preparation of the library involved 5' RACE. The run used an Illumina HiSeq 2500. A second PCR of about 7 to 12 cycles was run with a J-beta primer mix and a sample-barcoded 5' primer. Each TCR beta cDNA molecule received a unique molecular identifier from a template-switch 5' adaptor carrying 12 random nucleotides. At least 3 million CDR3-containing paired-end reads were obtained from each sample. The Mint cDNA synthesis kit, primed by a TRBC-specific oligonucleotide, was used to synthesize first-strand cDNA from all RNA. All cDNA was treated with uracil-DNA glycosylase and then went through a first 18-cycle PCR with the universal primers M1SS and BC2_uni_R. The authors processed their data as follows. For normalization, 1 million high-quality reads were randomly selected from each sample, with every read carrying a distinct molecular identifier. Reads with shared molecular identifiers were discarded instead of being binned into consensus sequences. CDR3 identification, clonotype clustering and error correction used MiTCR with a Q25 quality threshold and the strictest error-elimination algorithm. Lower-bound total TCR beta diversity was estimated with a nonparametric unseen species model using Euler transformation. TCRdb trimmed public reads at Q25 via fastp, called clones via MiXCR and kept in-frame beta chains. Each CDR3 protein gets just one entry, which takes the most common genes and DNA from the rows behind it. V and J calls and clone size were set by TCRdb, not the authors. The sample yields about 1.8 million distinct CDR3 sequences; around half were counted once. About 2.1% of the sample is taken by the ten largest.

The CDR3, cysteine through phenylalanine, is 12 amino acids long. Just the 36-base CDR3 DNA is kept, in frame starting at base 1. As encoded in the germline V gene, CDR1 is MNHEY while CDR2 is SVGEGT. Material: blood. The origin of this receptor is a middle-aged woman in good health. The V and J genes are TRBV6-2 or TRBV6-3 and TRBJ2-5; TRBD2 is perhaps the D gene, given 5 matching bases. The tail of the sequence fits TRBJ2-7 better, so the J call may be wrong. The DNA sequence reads TGTGCCAGCAAAGAGGGTCTGCCCGAGCAGTACTTC. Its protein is CASKEGLPEQYF.